The clone carrying this TCR beta chain was observed many times. Antigen: not known. The data belong to a study of early T cells in non-severe SARS-CoV-2 infection. Regarding the study as a whole: Matches to VDJdb favored anti-spike CD8 responses and missed private and CD4 specificities.

This CDR3 contains 15 residues. Germline V lookup: CDR1 SGHNT, CDR2 YYREEE (reference sequence). Trimming at V came to 2 bases and at J to 5 bases, leaving 9 bases not matched to a gene. The protocol attached unique molecular identifiers to individual cDNA molecules. MiXCR, applied by TCRdb to the 5' RACE reads, yields one record per CDR3 protein. The profile shows about 73,000 distinct CDR3 sequences, around 15% of them singletons. The gene calls are TRBV5-4 and TRBJ1-2, with 7 bases matching TRBD1. The sequenced sample consisted of whole blood. This TCR came from an adult who was a healthcare worker with PCR-confirmed SARS-CoV-2 infection or an uninfected control (not recorded which). CDR3 nucleotides: TGTGCCAGCAGCTTCAGAGGAGGGGGCAAATATGGCTACACCTTC. The encoded protein is CASSFRGGGKYGYTF.